The rows below give T cell receptor beta chains drawn from one sample of a study of blood T cell repertoires in COVID-19. The method was immunoSEQ multiplex PCR; TCRdb's version includes in-frame clones alone and lacks a portion of them. The sample shows 180,000 or so clones, roughly 80% of them seen only once. What was sequenced was peripheral blood. These TCRs come from a man aged 45-65 years who had recovered from COVID-19. Each CDR3 is given with its conserved first and last residue. D genes are given only for firm matches. Some rows mark clone size as missing; the rest say once, few, many or name a class of expanded clone.

clone size	V gene	D gene	J gene	CDR3 DNA	CDR3 protein
NA	TRBV18	TRBD2	TRBJ2-1	TGTGCCAGCTCACCCGGGAGGGGTAGCTACAATGAGCAGTTCTTC	CASSPGRGSYNEQFF
NA	TRBV29-1	NA	TRBJ2-7	TGCAGCGTTGAAACTACAGCGGGTGGCGAGCAGTACTTC	CSVETTAGGEQYF
NA	TRBV3-1/TRBV3-2	TRBD2	TRBJ2-3	TGTGCCAGCAGCCAAGCGATAGCGGGAGGTGCTGATACGCAGTATTTT	CASSQAIAGGADTQYF
NA	TRBV2	TRBD1	TRBJ1-2	TGTGCCAGCAGTGATTCGGGCAGGGGGTCCGTTAACTATGGCTACACCTTC	CASSDSGRGSVNYGYTF
NA	TRBV6-2/TRBV6-3	NA	TRBJ1-5	TGTGCCAGCAGTTACGGCGGTGGGTTTCAGCCCCAGCATTTT	CASSYGGGFQPQHF
NA	TRBV18	NA	TRBJ1-6	TGTGCCAGCTCACCGCGTAACAGAAATAATTCACCCCTCCACTTT	CASSPRNRNNSPLHF
NA	TRBV19	NA	TRBJ1-1	TGTGCCAGTAGTATACGGGGGAACACTGAAGCTTTCTTT	CASSIRGNTEAFF
NA	TRBV30	TRBD1	TRBJ1-1	TGTGCCTGGACACTACAGGGGGCGCGGACTGAAGCTTTCTTT	CAWTLQGARTEAFF
NA	TRBV4-1	TRBD2	TRBJ2-5	TGCGCCAGCAGCCAAGAGCAGCGGGAGGGCCCCCAAGAGACCCAGTACTTC	CASSQEQREGPQETQYF
NA	TRBV5-8	TRBD1	TRBJ1-5	TGTGCCAGCAGCTTGGGGGACAGGGATCAGCCCCAGCATTTT	CASSLGDRDQPQHF
NA	TRBV5-4	NA	TRBJ1-5	TGTGCCAGCAGCTTGGGGCACTCGGGGCCCCAGCATTTT	CASSLGHSGPQHF
once	TRBV29-1	NA	TRBJ2-1	TGCAGCGTTGAAGAGGCTTACAATGAGCAGTTCTTC	CSVEEAYNEQFF
NA	TRBV7-8	NA	TRBJ2-1	TGTGCCAGCAGCTTAGGATTCCCTCTAGCGGAGCAGTTCTTC	CASSLGFPLAEQFF
few	TRBV6-2/TRBV6-3	NA	TRBJ1-3	TGTGCCAGCAGTTACCCGTACAGGGTGGGACCTGGAAACACCATATATTTT	CASSYPYRVGPGNTIYF
NA	TRBV29-1	NA	TRBJ2-1	TGCAGCGTCACCGGGACTCGAAACAACAATGAGCAGTTCTTC	CSVTGTRNNNEQFF
many	TRBV6-1	TRBD2	TRBJ2-2	TGTGCCAGCAGTGAACTAGCGGGAGGCACCGGGGAGCTGTTTTTT	CASSELAGGTGELFF
few	TRBV3-1/TRBV3-2	NA	TRBJ2-1	TGTGCCAGCAGCCTACGTATCGCCGAGGGCAATGAGCAGTTCTTC	CASSLRIAEGNEQFF
NA	TRBV10-3	NA	TRBJ1-4	TGTGCCATCAGTGATTCGGTCGGTGAAAAACTGTTTTTT	CAISDSVGEKLFF
NA	TRBV28	NA	TRBJ1-1	TGTGCCAGCAGTTTCATGAACACTGAAGCTTTCTTT	CASSFMNTEAFF
NA	TRBV19	NA	TRBJ2-7	TGTGCCAGTAGTATAGTATTCGGGGTAAGGAACCACGAGCAGTACTTC	CASSIVFGVRNHEQYF
NA	TRBV6-5	NA	TRBJ1-5	TGTGCCAGCAGCCTGGGACTGCGCAATCAGCCCCAGCATTTT	CASSLGLRNQPQHF
NA	TRBV9	NA	TRBJ1-1	TGTGCCAGCAGCGTGAGCAGGGGGAACACTGAAGCTTTCTTT	CASSVSRGNTEAFF
NA	TRBV20-1	NA	TRBJ1-2	TGCAGTGCTAGAGACAGGGAGGACTACACCTTC	CSARDREDYTF
NA	TRBV10-3	NA	TRBJ1-6	TGTGCCATCAGTGAGTGGGGCAATTCACCCCTCCACTTT	CAISEWGNSPLHF
NA	TRBV28	TRBD2	TRBJ2-2	TGTGCCGTTAAATGGGGGGGAAACGCCGGGGAGCTGTTTTTT	CAVKWGGNAGELFF
NA	TRBV5-6	TRBD1	TRBJ2-7	TGTGCCAGCAGCTTATTGGAAACCCGGGACAGGGACACCTACGAGCAGTACTTC	CASSLLETRDRDTYEQYF
NA	TRBV29-1	TRBD2	TRBJ2-3	TGCAGCGTTCGGACTAGCGGGGGAGATACGCAGTATTTT	CSVRTSGGDTQYF
NA	TRBV5-4	NA	TRBJ1-1	TGTGCCAGCAGCTTGGCAGGTTTGGTTACTGAAGCTTTCTTT	CASSLAGLVTEAFF
NA	TRBV27	TRBD2	TRBJ2-1	TGTGCCAGCAGCAAAGGGCTAGCGGGAGCTCTGTACGTGCAGTTCTTC	CASSKGLAGALYVQFF
few	TRBV7-2	TRBD1	TRBJ2-7	TGTGCCAGCAGCCGCTCCGGACAGGGTCCCTACGAGCAGTACTTC	CASSRSGQGPYEQYF
NA	TRBV11-2	TRBD1	TRBJ1-6	TGTGCCAGCAGCTTGGACAGGGGGCTGAATTCACCCCTCCACTTT	CASSLDRGLNSPLHF
NA	TRBV3-1/TRBV3-2	TRBD2	TRBJ2-1	TGTGCCAGCAGCCAAGGACTAGCGGATTACAATGAGCAGTTCTTC	CASSQGLADYNEQFF
NA	TRBV2	NA	TRBJ1-4	TGTGCCAGCAGTGAAGGACGACATAATGAAAAACTGTTTTTT	CASSEGRHNEKLFF
NA	TRBV2	NA	TRBJ2-3	TGTGCCAGCAAGTCTGGTCCCGGCGGAGATACGCAGTATTTT	CASKSGPGGDTQYF
once	TRBV7-6	NA	TRBJ2-1	TGTGCCAGCAGCGCCCAAACTATCCCTGAGCAGTTCTTC	CASSAQTIPEQFF
few	TRBV4-1	NA	TRBJ1-2	TGCGCCAGCAGCCAAGTGGGACCCTTCTCCAGGGGAAGGTATGGCTACACCTTC	CASSQVGPFSRGRYGYTF
NA	TRBV4-1	NA	TRBJ1-2	TGCGCCAGCAGCCAAGATGAGTCAACAGGTCCGCTCTATGGCTACACCTTC	CASSQDESTGPLYGYTF
NA	TRBV5-4	NA	TRBJ2-2	TGTGCCAGCAGCTTCTCGGTAGTCCTCAACACCGGGGAGCTGTTTTTT	CASSFSVVLNTGELFF
NA	TRBV12-3/TRBV12-4	NA	TRBJ1-4	TGTGCCAGCAGCCGTGGTAGGGGAAAACTGTTTTTT	CASSRGRGKLFF
once	TRBV6-5	TRBD1	TRBJ1-2	TGTGCCAGCAGTCGAGACAGGGGATATGGCTACACCTTC	CASSRDRGYGYTF
once	TRBV7-2	TRBD1	TRBJ1-4	TGTGCCAGCAGCGGGCAGGGGGCGGTGTTGAATGAAAAACTGTTTTTT	CASSGQGAVLNEKLFF
NA	TRBV7-2	NA	TRBJ1-1	TGTGCCAGCAGCTTAGCGAGTAGTCTGATGAACACTGAAGCTTTCTTT	CASSLASSLMNTEAFF
NA	TRBV19	NA	TRBJ1-2	TGTGCCAGTAGTGTAGACAGGTTTAACTATGGCTACACCTTC	CASSVDRFNYGYTF
NA	TRBV9	NA	TRBJ1-4	TGTGCCAGCAGCGCCAAAAGCCAAGATAATGAAAAACTGTTTTTT	CASSAKSQDNEKLFF
NA	TRBV7-3	NA	TRBJ2-2	TGTGCCAGCAGCTTAAGAAGAGTTGACACCGGGGAGCTGTTTTTT	CASSLRRVDTGELFF
NA	TRBV6-6	TRBD1	TRBJ1-5	TGTGCCAGCGGGACAGGGGGTAGCAATCAGCCCCAGCATTTT	CASGTGGSNQPQHF
NA	TRBV5-1	TRBD1	TRBJ1-2	TGCGCCAGCAGCCCGCTACAGGGGGTCGGTAGGGGCTACACCTTC	CASSPLQGVGRGYTF
NA	TRBV6-6	TRBD1	TRBJ2-7	TGTGCCAGCAGTAACGTCCGGACAGGGTACGAGCAGTACTTC	CASSNVRTGYEQYF
NA	TRBV11-2	NA	TRBJ2-3	TGTGCCAGCAGCCAGAACAGGAATACAGATACGCAGTATTTT	CASSQNRNTDTQYF
NA	TRBV20-1	NA	TRBJ2-7	TGCAGTGCCCATGGGGACAACGAGCAGTACTTC	CSAHGDNEQYF
once	TRBV5-1	NA	TRBJ2-7	TGCGCCAGCAGCTTGGGACTGGAAGGCTACGAGCAGTACTTC	CASSLGLEGYEQYF
NA	TRBV10-3	NA	TRBJ2-1	TGTGCCATCACTGGAGAGCCTATCTACAATGAGCAGTTCTTC	CAITGEPIYNEQFF
NA	TRBV10-3	TRBD1	TRBJ2-2	TGTGCCATCAGTGAGCCAGGGGGCGCGGGGGAGCTGTTTTTT	CAISEPGGAGELFF
NA	TRBV18	TRBD2	TRBJ2-5	TGTGCCAGCTCACCAGCGGGAGAGGGGGAGACCCAGTACTTC	CASSPAGEGETQYF
once	TRBV5-4	NA	TRBJ2-7	TGTGCCATCCAGGATGATCAGGGTTACGAGCAGTACTTC	CAIQDDQGYEQYF
NA	TRBV7-3	TRBD2	TRBJ2-3	TGTGCCAGCAGCCCGGGACTAGCGGGAGCGTCAGATACGCAGTATTTT	CASSPGLAGASDTQYF
NA	TRBV6-1	TRBD2	TRBJ2-1	TGTGCCAGCAGTGAACATGGTAGCGGGAGCTTAAATGAGCAGTTCTTC	CASSEHGSGSLNEQFF
few	TRBV10-3	TRBD1	TRBJ1-2	TGTGCCATCAGCTCCCCAGGGGGCTATGGCTACACCTTC	CAISSPGGYGYTF
NA	TRBV7-2	NA	TRBJ2-3	TGTGCCAGCAGCTCCGGAGTTAGTACGGATACGCAGTATTTT	CASSSGVSTDTQYF
once	TRBV4-1	NA	TRBJ2-1	TGCGCCAGCAGGCCCCCCCGGGGCTCGATTGACGAGCGGGTTTACAATGAGCAGTTCTTC	CASRPPRGSIDERVYNEQFF